The entry below describes one TCR beta chain. The antigen it recognizes is unknown. Base quality data are lacking; no much larger clone is found one base away. Using the deep immunoSEQ assay, TCR CDR3 regions were amplified from genomic DNA by multiplex PCR. Genomic DNA extracted from each cell subset was distributed evenly over all wells of several immunoSEQ 96-well plates, and each plate served as one replicate. For sorted subsets, around 0.2 ug genomic DNA, equal to approximately 30,000 T cell genomes, was loaded into each replicate PCR. Purified libraries were measured with a Qubit 3.0 fluorometer, size-checked on a Bioanalyzer 2100, and measured again with the KAPA Library Quantification kit. Each immunoSEQ 96-well plate was sequenced on its own single-read 150-cycle Illumina NextSeq 550 flow cell. The study's processing was this. Because the immunoSEQ output included only junctional sequences and no quality scores, the filtering could not be the same as the filtering used for full-length reads. Sequences were annotated with PyIR, a Python wrapper for IgBLAST v1.9, using IMGT germline references to assign V/J genes and CDR3. Reads with weak V/J assignments (E-value above 1e-6), missing CDR3, stop codons, out-of-frame junctions, or ambiguous translated residues were removed. A V3J clonotype was defined by an identical inferred V gene, J gene, and CDR3 amino acid sequence. To compute the percentage overlap between repertoires, the number of shared unique clonotypes was divided by the size of the smaller repertoire. Three approaches were used to assess repertoire richness: RTK rarefaction, the Chao1 estimator, and Recon v2.1 estimates of unobserved clonotypes. For all TCRbeta clonotypes obtained by the gDNA method from a few donors, generation probabilities were computed with OLGA. This is the immuneACCESS table as TCRdb keeps it, with only in-frame sequences that have V and J called. A part of the clones is gone; compared with another copy, unresolved V genes explain less than half, and the rest is unexplained. V and J calls and clone size are those listed in that table; D and trimming were worked out from the DNA. In this sample the table shows nearly 1,000,000 clones, approximately 80% of which occur a single time. The top ten constitute approximately 1.5% of the sample.

The donors were healthy, HIV-negative adults who had no recently reported acute infections or vaccinations. Only Caucasian adults living in Nashville, Tennessee, USA were represented among the donors. Magnetic negative selection was used to enrich CD4+ T cells, after which naive cells were positively selected on CD45RA and the negative fraction became the memory subset. Blood was collected by leukapheresis, and PBMCs were isolated by Ficoll-Histopaque density gradient centrifugation and then cryopreserved in liquid nitrogen vapor phase. Purity and quantity of every magnetically sorted T cell population were checked by analytical flow cytometry. Each sorted fraction had its genomic DNA isolated and then quantified by UV absorbance on a Nanodrop 2000c. From cysteine to phenylalanine, the CDR3 is 14 amino acids long. Only the CDR3 portion is preserved as DNA: 42 bases, with reading frame beginning at the first base. The germline V gene yields SGHVS for CDR1 and FQNEAQ for CDR2. V is cut by 4 bases and J by 0 bases, and the space between the germline ends is 9 bases.

This specimen belongs to a study of shared clonotypes between healthy human individuals (dated by TCRdb to the early 2020s). Background on the whole study: Three men and two women, aged 18 to 49 years, made up the cohort. For each donor, CD4 naive and CD4 memory were each run on three plates, CD8 naive on two plates, and CD8 memory on one plate. To estimate repertoire size and how much clonotype sharing occurs between individuals, the study deeply sequenced the blood TCR repertoires of five healthy adults. Libraries were prepared and TCR repertoires were sequenced by different laboratories using diverse techniques, in order to increase sequencing depth and limit assay-specific biases. Between about 0.8 and 9 billion PBMCs per donor were obtained by leukapheresis. Summary of the overall study and its limitations: Higher generation probabilities were observed for clonotypes shared by all four sorted-subset donors than for non-shared clonotypes. Pairwise subsampling led to the expectation that sequencing depth would affect the degree of clonotype sharing among donors. Rarefaction of sorted-subset datasets indicated incomplete sequencing despite the large sequencing depth. Sampling was restricted to blood, and TCR repertoires in tissue are likely to differ from TCR repertoires in blood. Larger estimated clonotype richness was generally found for naive subsets than for memory subsets. Because the study included a small number of donors, the genetic and exposure-history diversity represented was limited. Sharing across a handful of donors was observed for approximately 5% of naive CD4, 3% to 3.5% of naive CD8, around 2.5% of memory CD4, and about 0.4% of memory CD8 clonotypes.

The source material was memory CD4+ T cells sorted from blood. The meaning of the sample's cell subset or site label: CD45RA-negative fraction. The rearrangement joined TRBV7-8 to TRBJ1-1; a tentative D call is TRBD1 (5 bases match). This sequence was found in a man between 18 and 35 years old in good health. The nucleotide sequence is given as TGTGCCAGCAGCTGGACGGACATGAACACTGAAGCTTTCTTT. This is translated as CASSWTDMNTEAFF.